This TCR beta chain derives from a study of T cell repertoires in cytomegalovirus infection. The wider study: Shared public TCR beta signatures pointed to both CMV infection and a matching HLA type. Points from the study as a whole: Clonotypes of TCR beta that were HLA-C-restricted and CMV-specific dominated the ex vivo response. Public TCR beta family frequency separated CMV-and-HLA carriers, including in an independent cohort.

TCRdb reprocessed the reads via MiXCR and lists one record per CDR3 protein. The sample lists hundreds of thousands of distinct CDR3 sequences, 31% seen once, with around 15% in the top ten. The CDR3 sequence is 20 residues long. Trimming removed 1 base at V and 0 bases at J, with 24 bases between. Germline lookup yields CDR1 KGHSH and CDR2 LQKENI. This clonotype was found a few times. Antigen: not known. The clonotype originates from a human donor in good health (CMV status not recorded). Some clones in this sample may be carry-over from other donors' samples. Sequenced input: PBMCs. The chain recombines TRBV18 with TRBJ1-1; D is perhaps TRBD1 (6 bases). The DNA of the CDR3 is TGTGCCAGCTCACCACTAGACCTGATCCCAAAGACAGGAGTGAACACTGAAGCTTTCTTT. Amino acids: CASSPLDLIPKTGVNTEAFF. Full variable domain (outside the CDR3, taken from reference TRBV18 and TRBJ1-1): NAGVMQNPRHLVRRRGQEARLRCSPMKGHSHVYWYRQLPEEGLKFMVYLQKENIIDESGMPKERFSAEFPKEGPSILRIQQVVRGDSAAYFCASSPLDLIPKTGVNTEAFFGQGTRLTVV.